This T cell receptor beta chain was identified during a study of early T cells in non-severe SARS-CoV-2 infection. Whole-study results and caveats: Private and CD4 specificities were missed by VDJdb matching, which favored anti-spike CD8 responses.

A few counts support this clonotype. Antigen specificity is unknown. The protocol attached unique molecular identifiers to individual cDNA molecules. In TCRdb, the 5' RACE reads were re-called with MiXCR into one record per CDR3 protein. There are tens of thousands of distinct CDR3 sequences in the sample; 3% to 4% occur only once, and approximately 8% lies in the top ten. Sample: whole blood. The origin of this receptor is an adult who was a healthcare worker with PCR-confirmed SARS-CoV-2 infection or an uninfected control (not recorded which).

For the CDR3, the DNA is TGTGCCAGCAGCCAGGGGGCGCGACGAACTGAAGCTTTCTTT. Translation gives CASSQGARRTEAFF. The V call is TRBV6-5, the J call TRBJ1-1; 8 bases map to TRBD1. The CDR3 length is 14 residues. CDR1 MNHEY and CDR2 SVGAGI come from the germline V gene. V lost 6 bases, J lost 5 bases, and 8 bases stayed unmatched.